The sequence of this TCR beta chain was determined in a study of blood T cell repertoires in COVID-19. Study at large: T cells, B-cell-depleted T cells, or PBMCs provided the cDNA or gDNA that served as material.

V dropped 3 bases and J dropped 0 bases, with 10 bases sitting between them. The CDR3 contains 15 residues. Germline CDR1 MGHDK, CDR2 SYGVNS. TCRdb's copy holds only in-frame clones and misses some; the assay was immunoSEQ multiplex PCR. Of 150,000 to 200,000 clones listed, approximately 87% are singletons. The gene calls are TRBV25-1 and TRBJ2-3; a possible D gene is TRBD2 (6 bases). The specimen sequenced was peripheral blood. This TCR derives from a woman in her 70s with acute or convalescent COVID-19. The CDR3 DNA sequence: TGTGCCAGCAGTGACGCTAGCGAAAGCACAGATACGCAGTATTTT. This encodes CASSDASESTDTQYF.